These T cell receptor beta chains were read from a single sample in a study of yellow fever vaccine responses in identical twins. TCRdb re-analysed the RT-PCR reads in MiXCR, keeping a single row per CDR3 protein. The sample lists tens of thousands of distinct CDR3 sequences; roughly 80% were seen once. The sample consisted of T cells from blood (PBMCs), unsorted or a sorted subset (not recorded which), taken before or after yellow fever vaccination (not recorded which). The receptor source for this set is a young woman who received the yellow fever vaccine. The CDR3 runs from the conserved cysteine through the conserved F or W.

CSVATGAKNIQYF,TRBV20-1,TRBJ2-4
CSVSLGGKETQYF,TRBV29-1,TRBJ2-5
CASSPWIGYSNQPQHF,TRBV5-6,TRBJ1-5
CASNPSGDSYNEQFF,TRBV2,TRBJ2-1
CASKNGAGQWDEKLFF,TRBV4-1,TRBJ1-4
CASSQVSYEQYF,TRBV3-1,TRBJ2-7
CASSAGTASEAFF,TRBV2,TRBJ1-1
CASSYSGTGHNQPQHF,TRBV6-5,TRBJ1-5
CASSQVTGREYF,TRBV3-1,TRBJ2-3
CSAKWGTSANEQFF,TRBV20-1,TRBJ2-1
CASSWGQNPGANVLTF,TRBV19,TRBJ2-6
CASSLVGTQNNEQFF,TRBV11-3,TRBJ2-1
CASSEVGMNTEAFF,TRBV6-1,TRBJ1-1
CASSSLRSNYGYTF,TRBV11-2,TRBJ1-2
CASSGQANTEAFF,TRBV2,TRBJ1-1
CATSITGSYGYTF,TRBV15,TRBJ1-2
CATSDFPSGELFF,TRBV24-1,TRBJ2-2
CATSATGGNTYEQYF,TRBV24-1,TRBJ2-7
CASSDSENDEQFF,TRBV6-4,TRBJ2-1
CASSHRGGETQYF,TRBV27,TRBJ2-5
CAISDPGQPDGYTF,TRBV10-3,TRBJ1-2
CASSYRDRGWETQYF,TRBV6-2/TRBV6-3,TRBJ2-5
CSANRGPLSYNEQFF,TRBV20-1,TRBJ2-1
CSVARVNTGELFF,TRBV29-1,TRBJ2-2
CASSKTPVVTPNTEAFF,TRBV10-1,TRBJ1-1
CASSESVRGNTEAFF,TRBV2,TRBJ1-1
CASSSAGTSGSEPYNEQFF,TRBV7-1,TRBJ2-1